This TCR beta chain was sequenced during a study of control samples from healthy donors and cancer patients. This clone was recorded once. CDR1 KGHSH and CDR2 LQKENI come from the germline V gene. This CDR3 region has 12 residues. The V and J ends lost 7 bases and 8 bases respectively, with 14 bases between them. Clones were sequenced by immunoSEQ multiplex PCR, and TCRdb holds only the in-frame ones, with some missing. Of 65,000 to 90,000 clones listed, about 89% are singletons. The chain couples TRBV18 to TRBJ1-1; the D gene is possibly TRBD1 (6 bases). The clonotype comes from a man aged 45 to 65 in good health. Sequenced: blood. DNA for the CDR3: TGTGCCAGCTTAGGACAGACAGAAGAAGCTTTCTTT. This sequence encodes CASLGQTEEAFF.